This T cell receptor (beta chain) was sequenced in a study of monozygotic twins with inflammatory bowel disease. Findings and limits, study-wide: Healthy co-twins showed greater TCRbeta diversity (inverse Simpson) than IBD patients. Repertoire likeness was no different across concordant and discordant twins, perhaps owing to restricted power.

Germline CDR1 MDHEN, CDR2 SYDVKM. The CDR3 consists of 15 residues. Comments on this clonotype: Antigen unknown.

Per individual sample, eight separate reactions were used to make cDNA. Addition of UMIs with a 6-nucleotide sample barcode was achieved by template switching. TCRdb reprocessed the 5' RACE reads, with one entry per CDR3 protein and no DNA. Its table records 330,000 or so distinct CDR3 sequences. The sample comprised blood. The chain combines TRBV28 with TRBJ2-6. The TCR comes from a human donor with ulcerative colitis or Crohn's disease, or a healthy co-twin of an affected twin (not recorded which). The CDR3 sequence: CASSLSQVGANVLTF.